Sequencing of this T cell receptor (beta chain) was carried out in a study of shared clonotypes between healthy human individuals. Regarding the study as a whole: Exclusively blood specimens were collected; tissue repertoires likely differ.

CD45RO-negative cells were positively selected for CCR7, leaving out terminally differentiated effector memory CD45RA+ cells. Repertoires were generated with immunoSEQ multiplex PCR, while TCRdb's copy carries only in-frame clones and drops some. The top ten clones hold 1.5% to 2% of a sample with approximately 2,200,000 clones, about 92% of them seen once. The CDR3 is made up of 15 amino acids. V was trimmed by 0 bases and J by 2 bases, leaving 9 bases between them. Germline assignment: CDR1 LNHNV and CDR2 YYDKDF (reference sequence). On this clone: Its antigen is undetermined.

The chain employs TRBV15 and TRBJ2-3; D might be TRBD1 (5 bases). Sequencing input: naive CD8+ T cells from PBMCs. This sequence was found in a man between 18 and 35 years old in good health. Some clones in this sample may be carry-over from other donors' samples. The CDR3 loop reads CATSRDRADTDTQYF. In DNA, the CDR3 is TGTGCCACCAGCAGAGACAGGGCAGACACAGATACGCAGTATTTT.